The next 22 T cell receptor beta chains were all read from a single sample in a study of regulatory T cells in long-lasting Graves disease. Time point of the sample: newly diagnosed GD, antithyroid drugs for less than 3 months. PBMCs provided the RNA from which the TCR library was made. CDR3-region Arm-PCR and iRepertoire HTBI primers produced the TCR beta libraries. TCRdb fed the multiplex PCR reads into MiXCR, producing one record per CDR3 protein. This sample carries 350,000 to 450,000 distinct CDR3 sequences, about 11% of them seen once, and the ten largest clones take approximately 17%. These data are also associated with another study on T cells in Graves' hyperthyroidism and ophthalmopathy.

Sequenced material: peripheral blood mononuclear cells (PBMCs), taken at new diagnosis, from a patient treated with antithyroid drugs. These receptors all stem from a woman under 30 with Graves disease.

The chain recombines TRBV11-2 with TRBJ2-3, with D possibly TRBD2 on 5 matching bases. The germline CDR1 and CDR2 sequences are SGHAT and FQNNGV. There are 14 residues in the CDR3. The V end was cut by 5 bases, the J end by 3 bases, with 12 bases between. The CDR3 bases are TGTGCCAGCAGCCTGCTGCGGGTGACAGATACGCAGTATTTT. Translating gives CASSLLRVTDTQYF.

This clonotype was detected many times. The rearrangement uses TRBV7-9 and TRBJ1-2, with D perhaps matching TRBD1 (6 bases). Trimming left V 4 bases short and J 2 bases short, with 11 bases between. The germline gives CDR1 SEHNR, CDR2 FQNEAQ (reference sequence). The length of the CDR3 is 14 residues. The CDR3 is CASSSTGNNYGYTF. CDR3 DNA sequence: TGTGCCAGCAGCTCCACAGGGAACAACTATGGCTACACCTTC.

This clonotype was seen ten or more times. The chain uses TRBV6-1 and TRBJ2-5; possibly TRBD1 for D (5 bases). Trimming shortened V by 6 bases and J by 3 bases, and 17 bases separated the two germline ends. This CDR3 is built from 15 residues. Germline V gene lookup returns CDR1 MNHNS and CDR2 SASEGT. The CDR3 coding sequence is TGTGCCAGCAGCTTCCAGGGCCCCCCAAAAGAGACCCAGTACTTC. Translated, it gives CASSFQGPPKETQYF.

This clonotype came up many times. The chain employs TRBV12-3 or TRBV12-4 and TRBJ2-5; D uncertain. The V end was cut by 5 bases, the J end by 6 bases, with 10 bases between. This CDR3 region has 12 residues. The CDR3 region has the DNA TGTGCCAGCAGTCTACCGAAGAAGACCCAGTACTTC. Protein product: CASSLPKKTQYF.

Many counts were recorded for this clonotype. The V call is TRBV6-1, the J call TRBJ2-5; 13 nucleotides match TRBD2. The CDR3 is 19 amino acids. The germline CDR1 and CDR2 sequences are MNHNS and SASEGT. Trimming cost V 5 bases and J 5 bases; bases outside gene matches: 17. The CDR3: CASSPRTSGGMGSRETQYF. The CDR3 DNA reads TGTGCCAGCAGTCCAAGGACTAGCGGGGGAATGGGTTCAAGGGAGACCCAGTACTTC.

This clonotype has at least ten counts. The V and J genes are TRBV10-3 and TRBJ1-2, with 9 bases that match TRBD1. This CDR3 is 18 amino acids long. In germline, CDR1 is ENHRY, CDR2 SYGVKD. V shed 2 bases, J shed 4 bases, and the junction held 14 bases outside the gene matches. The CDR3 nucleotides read TGTGCCATCAGTGAGAAAATTGGCGGGACAGGGCTTCTCTATGGCTACACCTTC. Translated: CAISEKIGGTGLLYGYTF.

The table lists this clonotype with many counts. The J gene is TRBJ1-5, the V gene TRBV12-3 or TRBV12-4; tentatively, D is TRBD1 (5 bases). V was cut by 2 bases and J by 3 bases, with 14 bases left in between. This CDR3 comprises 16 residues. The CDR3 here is CASSLWARAINQPQHF. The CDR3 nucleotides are TGTGCCAGCAGTTTATGGGCCAGGGCGATCAATCAGCCCCAGCATTTT.

For the CDR3, the DNA is TGCGCCAGCAGCCAAGATCGGCAGGGGGGTGCCTATGGCTACACCTTC. This codes for CASSQDRQGGAYGYTF. J is TRBJ1-2 and V is TRBV4-1, with 7 positions matching TRBD1. V gave up 0 bases and J gave up 4 bases; unmatched junction bases: 8. The length of the CDR3 is 16 residues. Germline CDR1 is MGHRA and CDR2 is YSYEKL.

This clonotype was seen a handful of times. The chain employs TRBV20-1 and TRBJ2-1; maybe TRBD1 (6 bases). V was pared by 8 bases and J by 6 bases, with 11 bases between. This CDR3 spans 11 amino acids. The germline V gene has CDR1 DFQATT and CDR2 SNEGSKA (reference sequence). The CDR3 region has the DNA TGCAGTTACAGGGAGCGCAATGAGCAGTTCTTC. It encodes CSYRERNEQFF.

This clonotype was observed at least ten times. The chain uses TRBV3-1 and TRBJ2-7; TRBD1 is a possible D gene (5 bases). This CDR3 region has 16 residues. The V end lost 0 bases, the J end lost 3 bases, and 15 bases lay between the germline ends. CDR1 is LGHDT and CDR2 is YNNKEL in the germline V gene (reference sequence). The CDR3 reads CASSQDWGSRNYEQYF. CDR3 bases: TGTGCCAGCAGCCAAGATTGGGGCAGTCGAAACTACGAGCAGTACTTC.

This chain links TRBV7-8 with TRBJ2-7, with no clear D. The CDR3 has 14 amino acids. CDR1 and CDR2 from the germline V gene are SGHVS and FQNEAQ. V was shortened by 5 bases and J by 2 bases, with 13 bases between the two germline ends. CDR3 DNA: TGTGCCAGCAGCCTGAGTCGAGGTGCCTACGAGCAGTACGTC. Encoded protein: CASSLSRGAYEQYV.

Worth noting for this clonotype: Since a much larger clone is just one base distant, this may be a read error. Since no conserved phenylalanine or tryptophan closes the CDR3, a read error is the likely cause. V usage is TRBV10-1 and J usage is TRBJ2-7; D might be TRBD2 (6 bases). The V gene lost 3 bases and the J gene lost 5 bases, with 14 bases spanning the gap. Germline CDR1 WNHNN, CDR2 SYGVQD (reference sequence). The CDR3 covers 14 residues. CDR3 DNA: TGCGCCAGCAGTGATCGGGGGAGAGCGAACGAGCAGTACTCC. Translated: CASSDRGRANEQYS.

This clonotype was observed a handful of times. The CDR3 coding sequence is TGTGCCTGGAGCAGAGGTGAGCAGTTCTTC. This gives the protein CAWSRGEQFF. This rearrangement joins TRBV30 to TRBJ2-1; no firm D call. Trimming removed 3 bases from V and 9 bases from J, with 6 bases in between. Germline CDR1 GTSNPN, CDR2 SVGIG (reference sequence). This CDR3 contains 10 residues.

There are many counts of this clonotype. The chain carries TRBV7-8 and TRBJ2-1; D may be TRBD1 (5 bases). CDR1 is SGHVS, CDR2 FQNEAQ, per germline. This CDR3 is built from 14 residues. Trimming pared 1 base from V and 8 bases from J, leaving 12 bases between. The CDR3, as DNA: TGTGCCAGCAGCTTAGAGACAGTCAAGGATGAGCAGTTCTTC. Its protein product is CASSLETVKDEQFF.

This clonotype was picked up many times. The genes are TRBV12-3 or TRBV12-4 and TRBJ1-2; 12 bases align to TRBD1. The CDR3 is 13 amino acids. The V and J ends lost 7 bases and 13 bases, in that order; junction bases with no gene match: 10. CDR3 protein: CASNNRDRGQSTF. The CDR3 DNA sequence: TGTGCCAGCAATAACCGGGACAGGGGGCAAAGCACCTTC.

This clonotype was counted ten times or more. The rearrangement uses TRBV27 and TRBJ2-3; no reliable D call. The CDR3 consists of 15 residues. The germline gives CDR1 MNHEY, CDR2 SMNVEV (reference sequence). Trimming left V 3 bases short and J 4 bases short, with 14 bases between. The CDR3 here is CASSFTSPRADTQYF. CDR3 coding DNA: TGTGCCAGCAGTTTCACCTCCCCTAGGGCAGATACGCAGTATTTT.

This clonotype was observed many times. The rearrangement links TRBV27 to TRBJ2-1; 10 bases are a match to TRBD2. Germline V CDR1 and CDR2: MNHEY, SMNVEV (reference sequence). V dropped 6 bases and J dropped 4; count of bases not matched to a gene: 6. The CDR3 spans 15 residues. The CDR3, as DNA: TGTGCCAGCAGCTTGGGAGCGGGAGGGTACAATGAGCAGTTCTTC. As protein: CASSLGAGGYNEQFF.

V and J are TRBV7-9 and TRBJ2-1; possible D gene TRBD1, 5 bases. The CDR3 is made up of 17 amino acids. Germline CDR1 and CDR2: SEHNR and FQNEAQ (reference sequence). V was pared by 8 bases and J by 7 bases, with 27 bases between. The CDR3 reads CASRDDRREVSWNEQFF. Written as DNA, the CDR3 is TGTGCCAGCCGCGACGACAGAAGGGAAGTCAGTTGGAATGAGCAGTTCTTC.

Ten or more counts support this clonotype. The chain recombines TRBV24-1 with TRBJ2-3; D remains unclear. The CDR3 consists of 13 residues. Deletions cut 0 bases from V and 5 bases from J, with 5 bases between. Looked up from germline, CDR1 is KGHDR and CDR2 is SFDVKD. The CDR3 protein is CATSDLRRDTQYF. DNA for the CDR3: TGTGCCACCAGTGATTTGAGAAGAGATACGCAGTATTTT.

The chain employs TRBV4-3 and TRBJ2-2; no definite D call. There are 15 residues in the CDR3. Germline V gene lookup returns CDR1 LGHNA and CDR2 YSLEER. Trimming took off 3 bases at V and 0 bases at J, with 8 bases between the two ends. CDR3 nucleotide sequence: TGCGCCAGCAGCCAGGGATGGGCGAACACCGGGGAGCTGTTTTTT. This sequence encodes CASSQGWANTGELFF.

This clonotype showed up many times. The CDR3 nucleotides read TGTGCCAGCAGTTTCTCAGGGAGCTACAATGAGCAGTTCTTC. This sequence encodes CASSFSGSYNEQFF. This chain joins TRBV12-3 or TRBV12-4 and TRBJ2-1; either TRBD1 or TRBD2 may supply D (5 bases each). CDR3 length: 14 residues. With 3 bases removed from V and 3 bases from J, the gap between germline ends came to 9 bases.

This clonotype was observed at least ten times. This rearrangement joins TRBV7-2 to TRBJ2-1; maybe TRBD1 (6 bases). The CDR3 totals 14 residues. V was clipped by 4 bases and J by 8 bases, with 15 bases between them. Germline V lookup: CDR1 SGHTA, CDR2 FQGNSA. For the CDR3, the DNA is TGTGCCAGCAGCTCCTACAGGGTCATCGATGAGCAGTTCTTC. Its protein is CASSSYRVIDEQFF.